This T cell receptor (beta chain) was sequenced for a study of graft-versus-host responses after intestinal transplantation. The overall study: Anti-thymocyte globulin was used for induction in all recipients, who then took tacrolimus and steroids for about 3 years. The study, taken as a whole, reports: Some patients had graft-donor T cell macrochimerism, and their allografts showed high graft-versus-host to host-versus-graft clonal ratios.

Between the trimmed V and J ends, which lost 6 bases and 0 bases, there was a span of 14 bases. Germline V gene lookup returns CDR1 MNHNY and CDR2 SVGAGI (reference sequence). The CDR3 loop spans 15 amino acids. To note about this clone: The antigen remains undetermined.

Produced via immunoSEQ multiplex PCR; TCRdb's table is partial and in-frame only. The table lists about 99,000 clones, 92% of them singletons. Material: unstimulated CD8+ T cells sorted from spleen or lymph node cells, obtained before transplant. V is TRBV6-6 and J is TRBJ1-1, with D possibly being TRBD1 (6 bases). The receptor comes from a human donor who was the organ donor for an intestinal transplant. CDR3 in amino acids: CASSPWTEMNTEAFF. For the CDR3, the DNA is TGTGCCAGCAGCCCATGGACAGAGATGAACACTGAAGCTTTCTTT.